This TCR beta chain comes out of a study of blood T cell repertoires in COVID-19. Study processing details: Scientists estimated how many nucleated cells there were by amplifying reference gene primers. Sequencing was performed with immunoSEQ multiplex PCR; in TCRdb, only in-frame clones are kept and a portion is missing. D and trimming were read from the DNA, whereas the V and J calls and clone size are those reported in that table. This sample has 62,000 or so clones, with 88% found just once. CDR1 is LNHDA, CDR2 SQIVND, per germline (reference sequence). The CDR3 has 12 amino acids. J was trimmed by 4 bases and V by 6 bases; bases with no gene match: 2.

The genes are TRBV19 and TRBJ2-5, with 7 bases lining up with TRBD1. Sequencing used peripheral blood. The sequence came from a human donor in a cohort sampled during active COVID-19. DNA of the CDR3: TGTGCCAGTAGGGGACAGTTAGAGACCCAGTACTTC. Its protein product is CASRGQLETQYF.